A selection of T cell receptor beta chains follows, all from one sample in a study of blood T cell repertoires in COVID-19. Assay: immunoSEQ multiplex PCR; the TCRdb copy retains only in-frame clones and omits some. The sample includes some 160,000 clones, approximately 80% of them seen just once. The specimen sequenced was peripheral blood. Receptors were obtained from a human donor in a cohort sampled during active COVID-19. Both conserved end residues are part of each CDR3. The order of the fields is CDR3 length, J gene, D gene, clone size, V gene, CDR3 DNA, CDR3 protein. The D gene is left open where the match is weak. Part of the rows lack a size; the others show once, few, many or a class for expanded clones.

17 | TRBJ2-1 | TRBD2 | . | TRBV25-1 | TGTGCCAGCAGTGAATACCCCCTAGCGGGGGGGCCCGGTGAGCAGTTCTTC | CASSEYPLAGGPGEQFF
15 | TRBJ1-3 | . | . | TRBV18 | TGTGCCAGCTCACCAACCGGGGACTCTGGAAACACCATATATTTT | CASSPTGDSGNTIYF
16 | TRBJ2-2 | TRBD2 | . | TRBV4-3 | TGCGCCAGCAGCCGAGTAGCGGGGGGTATGGCCGGGGAGCTGTTTTTT | CASSRVAGGMAGELFF
15 | TRBJ2-7 | TRBD2 | . | TRBV2 | TGTGCCAGCCAGGAGCGGGGCATTCTTTCCTACGAGCAGTACTTC | CASQERGILSYEQYF
15 | TRBJ1-1 | TRBD1 | . | TRBV6-5 | TGTGCCAGCAGTAGGGGGGACAGGGGAAACACTGAAGCTTTCTTT | CASSRGDRGNTEAFF
16 | TRBJ2-6 | . | . | TRBV6-4 | TGTGCCAGCAGTGGACAAACAGGATCCGGGGCCAACGTCCTGACTTTC | CASSGQTGSGANVLTF
16 | TRBJ2-1 | TRBD2 | . | TRBV7-9 | TGTGCCAGCAGCTCCGGGACTAGCGGGAACTACAATGAGCAGTTCTTC | CASSSGTSGNYNEQFF
16 | TRBJ2-7 | TRBD1 | . | TRBV10-2 | TGCGCCAGCAGGGCCGGGACAGGGGGCACGCCCCTCGAGCAGTACTTC | CASRAGTGGTPLEQYF
17 | TRBJ2-3 | TRBD2 | . | TRBV6-6 | TGTGCCAGCAGTCCCGGGACTAGCGGGGGGCCCACAGATACGCAGTATTTT | CASSPGTSGGPTDTQYF
14 | TRBJ1-1 | . | . | TRBV19 | TGTGCCAGTAGTCACACCTCGATGGGGAGTGGAGCTTTCTTT | CASSHTSMGSGAFF
16 | TRBJ1-1 | TRBD1 | . | TRBV4-2 | TGTGCCAGCAGCCAAGACTCGAGGACAGGGAACACTGAAGCTTTCTTT | CASSQDSRTGNTEAFF
14 | TRBJ2-3 | TRBD2 | once | TRBV4-3 | TGCGCCAGCAGCCGGGGGGGTAGCACAGATACGCAGTATTTT | CASSRGGSTDTQYF
16 | TRBJ1-2 | . | . | TRBV19 | TGTGCCAGTAGCCCCTCTGCGGGAGGTACTAACTATGGCTACACCTTC | CASSPSAGGTNYGYTF
19 | TRBJ2-6 | TRBD2 | . | TRBV7-9 | TGTGCCAGCAGACCAACCGGGACTAGCGGGAAGTGGGGGGCCAACGTCCTGACTTTC | CASRPTGTSGKWGANVLTF
13 | TRBJ2-5 | TRBD2 | once | TRBV9 | TGTGCCATGGGTAGCGGGAGTCAAGAGACCCAGTACTTC | CAMGSGSQETQYF
15 | TRBJ2-7 | TRBD2 | . | TRBV7-2 | TGTGCCAGCAGCCCTGGGACTAGCGGGTACTACGAGCAGTACTTC | CASSPGTSGYYEQYF
15 | TRBJ2-6 | TRBD2 | few | TRBV7-9 | TGTGCCAGCAGCTTAGGGACTAGCGGGACCAACGTCCTGACTTTC | CASSLGTSGTNVLTF
14 | TRBJ2-7 | TRBD2 | . | TRBV18 | TGTGCCAGCTCACCAGCGGGAGGTCCCCACGAGCAGTACTTC | CASSPAGGPHEQYF
14 | TRBJ1-1 | TRBD1 | . | TRBV27 | TGTGCCAGCAGGACATACAGGGGGAACACTGAAGCTTTCTTT | CASRTYRGNTEAFF
16 | TRBJ2-2 | TRBD2 | once | TRBV9 | TGTGCCAGCAGCCAAGGACTAGCGGGGGGGCACGGGGAGCTGTTTTTT | CASSQGLAGGHGELFF
13 | TRBJ1-1 | TRBD1 | . | TRBV27 | TGTGCCAGCAGTTCATCGGACAGGGATGAAGCTTTCTTT | CASSSSDRDEAFF
12 | TRBJ1-2 | . | . | TRBV12-3/TRBV12-4 | TGTGCCAGCAGTTTTGGGCAGATCGGCTACACCTTC | CASSFGQIGYTF
14 | TRBJ2-7 | . | . | TRBV11-2 | TGTGCCAGCAGCTTACCTCGCTGGGCTATCGAGCAGTACTTC | CASSLPRWAIEQYF
15 | TRBJ2-7 | TRBD1 | . | TRBV7-3 | TGTGCCAGCAGCCTACTAGGGGGACAGGGGTACGAGCAGTACTTC | CASSLLGGQGYEQYF
12 | TRBJ2-3 | TRBD2 | . | TRBV10-3 | TGTGCCACCGGGACTAGCGGGAGCTTGAGGTATTTT | CATGTSGSLRYF
15 | TRBJ2-3 | TRBD1 | . | TRBV7-7 | TGTGCTAGCAGCTTAACGGGACAGGGGACAGATACGCAGTATTTT | CASSLTGQGTDTQYF
16 | TRBJ2-2 | TRBD1 | . | TRBV6-5 | TGTGCCAGCAGTTACGGACAGGGGCTTAACACCGGGGAGCTGTTTTTT | CASSYGQGLNTGELFF
15 | TRBJ2-2 | . | . | TRBV2 | TGTGCCAGCATGGGCCAGGGGTTTAACACCGGGGAGCTGTTTTTT | CASMGQGFNTGELFF
17 | TRBJ2-7 | TRBD2 | . | TRBV19 | TGTGCCAGTAGTAGGTTAGCGGGAGCAGCTCGAGGCTACGAGCAGTACTTC | CASSRLAGAARGYEQYF
13 | TRBJ1-1 | . | . | TRBV9 | TGTGCCAGCAGCTTATCCCTAAGGACAGAAGCTTTCTTT | CASSLSLRTEAFF
16 | TRBJ2-5 | TRBD2 | . | TRBV18 | TGTGCCAGCTCACCACCACTAGCGGGAGGGAAGGGGATCCAGTACTTC | CASSPPLAGGKGIQYF
15 | TRBJ2-3 | TRBD2 | . | TRBV19 | TGTGCCAGTAGTAAGGGACTAGCGAGCACAGATACGCAGTATTTT | CASSKGLASTDTQYF
15 | TRBJ2-3 | . | . | TRBV7-9 | TGTGCCAGCAGCTTAGCAGGGACTAGCACAGATACGCAGTATTTT | CASSLAGTSTDTQYF
13 | TRBJ2-7 | TRBD1 | . | TRBV29-1 | TGCAGCGTTGGGACAGGGGGTTCCTACGAGCAGTACTTC | CSVGTGGSYEQYF
12 | TRBJ1-2 | . | once | TRBV6-4 | TGTGCCAGCAGTGAACAGGGCGCTGGCTACACCTTC | CASSEQGAGYTF
14 | TRBJ2-1 | . | . | TRBV28 | TGTGCCAGCAGTTTTGGCGGATCCTACAATGAGCAGTTCTTC | CASSFGGSYNEQFF
16 | TRBJ2-2 | TRBD1 | . | TRBV7-9 | TGTGCCAGCAGCTCCCCGGGACAGGGGGGACACGGGGAGCTGTTTTTT | CASSSPGQGGHGELFF
15 | TRBJ2-4 | TRBD2 | . | TRBV3-1/TRBV3-2 | TGTGCCAGCAGCCGGACGACGACTAGCGGAGACATTCAGTACTTC | CASSRTTTSGDIQYF
18 | TRBJ1-6 | TRBD1 | . | TRBV18 | TGTGCCAGCTCACCGGGACAGGGTTTTCGCTCCTATAATTCACCCCTCCACTTT | CASSPGQGFRSYNSPLHF
14 | TRBJ1-2 | TRBD1 | . | TRBV9 | TGTGCCAGCAGCGTAGGGGGGACAGGGGATGACTACACCTTC | CASSVGGTGDDYTF
14 | TRBJ2-7 | TRBD2 | . | TRBV18 | TGTGCCAGCTCAGGACTAGCGGGAGCGTACGAGCAGTACTTC | CASSGLAGAYEQYF
15 | TRBJ2-7 | . | . | TRBV7-6 | TGTGCCAGCAGCTTAGAATCGTCCAGGGACTACGAGCAGTACTTC | CASSLESSRDYEQYF
15 | TRBJ2-6 | . | few | TRBV6-5 | TGTGCCAGCAGTCCCCCTAGCTCTGGGGCCAACGTCCTGACTTTC | CASSPPSSGANVLTF
12 | TRBJ2-7 | TRBD2 | . | TRBV6-5 | TGTAAGGCTAGCGGGAGTCCCTACGAGCAGTACTTC | CKASGSPYEQYF